The TCR beta chain described here comes from a study of blood T cell repertoires in COVID-19. The V segment lost 0 bases and the J segment 2 bases; nucleotides outside the gene matches: 5. CDR3 size: 16 residues. The germline CDR1 and CDR2 sequences are SGHAT and FQNNGV. Produced via immunoSEQ multiplex PCR; TCRdb's table is partial and in-frame only. The sample contains about 64,000 clones, more than 70% of which appear only once. The sample taken for sequencing was peripheral blood. The rearrangement joins TRBV11-2 to TRBJ2-7; TRBD1 agrees at 9 bases. This clonotype was obtained from a man aged 70-80 years with acute or convalescent COVID-19. In DNA form, the CDR3 reads TGTGCCAGCAGCTTAGATTTACGGACAGGGGCCTACGAGCAGTACTTC. It specifies CASSLDLRTGAYEQYF. The variable domain in full, completed from reference TRBV11-2 and TRBJ2-7, reads EAGVAQSPRYKIIEKRQSVAFWCNPISGHATLYWYQQILGQGPKLLIQFQNNGVVDDSQLPKDRFSAERLKGVDSTLKIQPAKLEDSAVYLCASSLDLRTGAYEQYFGPGTRLTVT.